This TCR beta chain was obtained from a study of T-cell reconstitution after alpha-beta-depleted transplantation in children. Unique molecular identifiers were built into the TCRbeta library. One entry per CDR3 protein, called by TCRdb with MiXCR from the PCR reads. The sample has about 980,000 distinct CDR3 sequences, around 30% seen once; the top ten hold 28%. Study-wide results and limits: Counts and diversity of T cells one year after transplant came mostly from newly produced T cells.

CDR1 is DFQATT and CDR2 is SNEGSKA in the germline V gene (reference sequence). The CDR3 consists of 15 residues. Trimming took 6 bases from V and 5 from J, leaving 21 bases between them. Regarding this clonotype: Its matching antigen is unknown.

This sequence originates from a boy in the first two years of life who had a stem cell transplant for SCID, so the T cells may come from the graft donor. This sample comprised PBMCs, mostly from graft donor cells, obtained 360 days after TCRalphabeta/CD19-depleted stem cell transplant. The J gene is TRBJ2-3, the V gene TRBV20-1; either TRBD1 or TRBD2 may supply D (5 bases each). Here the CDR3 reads CSASGAWGTGDTQYF. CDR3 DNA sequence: TGCAGTGCCTCAGGCGCCTGGGGGACCGGAGATACGCAGTATTTT.